A selection of T cell receptor beta chains follows, all from one sample in a study of PD-1 blockade in classical Hodgkin lymphoma. Repertoires were generated with immunoSEQ multiplex PCR, while TCRdb's copy carries only in-frame clones and drops some. This table has roughly 50,000 clones, 90% appearing once. The sequencing used peripheral blood mononuclear cells (PBMCs), collected before the fourth cycle of nivolumab. Source of these receptors: a human donor with classical Hodgkin lymphoma. Each CDR3 is given with its conserved first and last residue. D genes are given only for firm matches. Size is stated for part of the rows, as once, few or many counts, or as a class when the clone is expanded.

NA,TRBV27,TRBJ2-7,TRBD2,CASSLGRLAGNYEQYF,TGTGCCAGCAGTTTGGGGCGATTAGCGGGAAACTACGAGCAGTACTTC
NA,TRBV30,TRBJ2-4,TRBD2,CAWSGFGIAGSSNIQYF,TGTGCCTGGAGTGGTTTCGGGATAGCGGGATCAAGTAACATTCAGTACTTC
NA,TRBV25-1,TRBJ1-5,NA,CASSLGGGAGQPQHF,TGTGCCAGCAGCCTGGGGGGGGGCGCGGGACAGCCCCAGCATTTT
NA,TRBV30,TRBJ2-5,NA,CAWSVVQGQTQYF,TGTGCCTGGAGTGTAGTCCAGGGACAGACCCAGTACTTC
NA,TRBV11-3,TRBJ1-2,NA,CASSPSTPAGRGYGYTF,TGTGCCAGCAGCCCCTCGACCCCGGCGGGCCGGGGATATGGCTACACCTTC
NA,TRBV5-4,TRBJ2-5,TRBD1,CASRAMGQGRETQYF,TGTGCCAGCAGGGCGATGGGACAGGGTCGGGAGACCCAGTACTTC
NA,TRBV9,TRBJ1-4,NA,CASSVGVGSNEKLFF,TGTGCCAGCAGCGTAGGGGTGGGCTCTAATGAAAAACTGTTTTTT
NA,TRBV6-5,TRBJ2-1,NA,CASRDWKYNEQFF,TGTGCCAGCAGGGACTGGAAGTACAATGAGCAGTTCTTC
NA,TRBV5-1,TRBJ1-2,TRBD1,CASRGQALPGYGYTF,TGCGCCAGCAGGGGACAGGCCCTTCCAGGCTATGGCTACACCTTC
NA,TRBV6-4,TRBJ1-1,NA,CASSDSGESRTEAFF,TGTGCCAGCAGTGACTCAGGGGAATCGCGGACTGAAGCTTTCTTT
NA,TRBV6-9,TRBJ1-1,NA,CARKQERMNTEAFF,TGTGCCAGGAAACAAGAACGTATGAACACTGAAGCTTTCTTT
NA,TRBV7-9,TRBJ2-1,NA,CASSFLPWGASSYNEQFF,TGTGCCAGCAGCTTCCTCCCGTGGGGCGCGAGCTCCTACAATGAGCAGTTCTTC
NA,TRBV18,TRBJ2-5,NA,CASSPPGRGRGTQYF,TGTGCCAGCTCACCACCGGGCAGGGGAAGAGGGACCCAGTACTTC
NA,TRBV5-1,TRBJ2-1,NA,CASSLGDNNEQFF,TGCGCCAGCAGCTTGGGGGATAACAATGAGCAGTTCTTC
NA,TRBV27,TRBJ2-7,NA,CASSLTALYEQYF,TGTGCCAGCAGTTTGACTGCGCTCTACGAGCAGTACTTC
NA,TRBV10-1,TRBJ2-7,TRBD1,CASKGTGKKQYF,TGCGCCAGCAAAGGGACAGGGAAGAAGCAGTACTTC
NA,TRBV18,TRBJ1-5,TRBD1,CVSSPRQGDQPQHF,TGTGTCAGCTCACCGCGACAGGGTGATCAGCCCCAGCATTTT
NA,TRBV4-2,TRBJ2-7,TRBD2,CASSQELAGEWYEQYF,TGTGCCAGCAGCCAAGAACTAGCGGGAGAGTGGTACGAGCAGTACTTC
NA,TRBV27,TRBJ2-7,TRBD1,CASGGWSPGWDSLGEQYF,TGTGCCTCAGGGGGTTGGTCACCAGGGTGGGATTCCTTGGGCGAGCAGTACTTC
once,TRBV4-1,TRBJ2-3,NA,CASSPTTGAETDTQYF,TGCGCCAGCAGCCCCACTACGGGAGCGGAGACAGATACGCAGTATTTT
NA,TRBV19,TRBJ1-5,TRBD1,CASSHHMDRGEDQPQHF,TGTGCCAGTAGTCACCACATGGACAGGGGAGAAGATCAGCCCCAGCATTTT
NA,TRBV18,TRBJ2-7,NA,CASSSGPPGSFEQYF,TGTGCCAGCTCATCTGGACCCCCCGGCTCGTTCGAGCAGTACTTC
NA,TRBV30,TRBJ1-5,NA,CAWSRGADQPQHF,TGTGCCTGGAGCCGAGGGGCGGATCAGCCCCAGCATTTT
NA,TRBV5-8,TRBJ2-3,TRBD2,CASSLAPGLPRTDTQYF,TGTGCCAGCAGCCTTGCCCCGGGACTACCTCGCACAGATACGCAGTATTTT
NA,TRBV7-9,TRBJ2-1,TRBD2,CASSLLAGGPSEQFF,TGTGCCAGCAGCCTCCTAGCGGGAGGGCCGTCGGAGCAGTTCTTC
once,TRBV7-2,TRBJ2-7,NA,CASSPGSGYEQYF,TGTGCCAGCAGCCCCGGTAGCGGATACGAGCAGTACTTC
NA,TRBV7-2,TRBJ2-7,NA,CASSPLSRQRSYEQYF,TGTGCCAGCAGCCCACTCTCTCGGCAGCGCTCCTACGAGCAGTACTTC
NA,TRBV4-2,TRBJ2-3,TRBD2,CASSPTTSGSTTDTQYF,TGTGCCAGCAGCCCTACCACTAGCGGGAGTACCACAGATACGCAGTATTTT
NA,TRBV30,TRBJ2-1,TRBD1,CAAVETGKVNEQFF,TGTGCTGCGGTTGAGACAGGGAAAGTCAATGAGCAGTTCTTC
NA,TRBV11-3,TRBJ1-1,TRBD1,CASSSADRATEAFF,TGTGCCAGCAGCTCGGCGGACAGGGCCACTGAAGCTTTCTTT
NA,TRBV5-6,TRBJ2-1,NA,CASSQQWNEQFF,TGTGCCAGCAGCCAACAGTGGAATGAGCAGTTCTTC
once,TRBV7-6,TRBJ2-5,NA,CASSSVGGGETQYF,TGTGCCAGCAGCTCAGTAGGGGGTGGCGAGACCCAGTACTTC
once,TRBV6-1,TRBJ1-2,NA,CASSENGDYGYTF,TGTGCCAGCAGTGAGAATGGGGACTATGGCTACACCTTC
NA,TRBV27,TRBJ1-5,NA,CATLGVSNQPQHF,TGTGCCACCCTAGGGGTTAGCAATCAGCCCCAGCATTTT
NA,TRBV2,TRBJ1-1,TRBD1,CASSTDRAAEAFF,TGTGCCAGCAGCACAGACAGGGCCGCTGAAGCTTTCTTT
NA,TRBV7-9,TRBJ2-3,NA,CASNSHRETDTQYF,TGTGCCAGCAACTCTCATAGGGAAACAGATACGCAGTATTTT
few,TRBV6-1,TRBJ1-4,NA,CASSEAWTNEKLFF,TGTGCCAGCAGTGAAGCTTGGACTAATGAAAAACTGTTTTTT